A single sample gave rise to the 30 T cell receptor beta chains below, sequenced in a study of blood T cell repertoires in COVID-19. Profiling relied on immunoSEQ multiplex PCR, and the TCRdb table lists in-frame clones only, not all of them. The sample consists of 130,000 to 150,000 clones, 80% of them appearing once. Sample: peripheral blood. The origin of the receptors is a woman aged 45-60 years with acute or convalescent COVID-19.

This chain's CDR3 is CASTPEQGLPFNIQYF. The CDR3 region has the DNA TGTGCCAGTACCCCGGAACAAGGACTCCCATTTAACATTCAGTACTTC. This chain connects TRBV19 to TRBJ2-4, with D perhaps matching TRBD2 (5 bases). The V end was cut by 7 bases, the J end by 7 bases, with 23 bases between. The CDR3 consists of 16 residues. CDR1 is LNHDA and CDR2 is SQIVND in the germline V gene (reference sequence).

This clone showed up just once. V gene TRBV5-5 combines with J gene TRBJ1-1; possible D gene TRBD1, 5 bases. The V gene lost 0 bases and the J gene lost 1 base, with 16 bases spanning the gap. The CDR3 consists of 17 residues. CDR1 is SGHKS and CDR2 is YYEKEE in the germline V gene (reference sequence). The CDR3 loop reads CASSLGYWGLRNTEAFF. CDR3 bases: TGTGCCAGCAGCTTGGGATACTGGGGACTGAGGAACACTGAAGCTTTCTTT.

This sequence joins TRBV11-3 and TRBJ1-3; 7 bases align to TRBD1. The V segment lost 5 bases and the J segment 0 bases; nucleotides outside the gene matches: 4. The CDR3 runs 15 residues. Germline lookup yields CDR1 SGHNT and CDR2 YENEEA. CDR3 DNA: TGTGCCAGCAGCAAAGGGGGCAGCTCTGGAAACACCATATATTTT. Its translation is CASSKGGSSGNTIYF.

This chain joins TRBV4-3 and TRBJ1-2, with D unclear. Germline loops: CDR1 LGHNA, CDR2 YSLEER. Trimming stripped 0 bases from V and 2 bases from J, with 10 bases between. This CDR3 is built from 15 residues. As DNA, the CDR3 is TGCGCCAGCAGCCAAGAGAGCGACGGGAACTATGGCTACACCTTC. This sequence encodes CASSQESDGNYGYTF.

This clone appeared a single time. V gene TRBV6-5 combines with J gene TRBJ1-1; the D is unclear. Trimming cost V 7 bases and J 0 bases, with 9 bases left between them. Germline V gene sequence: CDR1 MNHEY, CDR2 SVGAGI. The CDR3 length is 13 residues. The CDR3 region has the DNA TGTGCCAGCACGAGGTCAGTGAACACTGAAGCTTTCTTT. It is translated as CASTRSVNTEAFF.

This sequence joins TRBV6-2 or TRBV6-3 and TRBJ1-1, with a weak D call TRBD1 (6 bases). This CDR3 is 13 amino acids long. Trimming stripped 3 bases from V and 4 bases from J, with 9 bases between. Per germline, CDR1 MNHEY and CDR2 SVGEGT. The CDR3 region is CASSYKGGTEAFF. DNA of the CDR3: TGTGCCAGCAGTTATAAAGGGGGCACTGAAGCTTTCTTT.

The chain links TRBV5-1 to TRBJ1-1; 10 positions match TRBD1. The CDR3 spans 14 residues. From germline, CDR1 is SGHRS and CDR2 YFSETQ. Germline trimming cut 1 base from V and 5 bases from J; bases unmatched to any gene: 2. The CDR3, as DNA: TGCGCCAGCAGCTTGAGGGACAGGGGTACTGAAGCTTTCTTT. Protein sequence: CASSLRDRGTEAFF.

The CDR3, as DNA: TGTGCCAGTACCCGGGGGTTGACTGAAGCTTTCTTT. Translation gives CASTRGLTEAFF. This sequence joins TRBV19 and TRBJ1-1; TRBD1 is a possible D gene (5 bases). With 7 bases removed from V and 5 bases from J, the gap between germline ends came to 11 bases. The CDR3 is 12 amino acids. Per germline, CDR1 LNHDA and CDR2 SQIVND (reference sequence).

The V and J genes are TRBV13 and TRBJ1-2; D gene ambiguous. Germline-derived CDR1 and CDR2 are PRHDT and FYEKMQ (reference sequence). V gave up 5 bases and J gave up 3 bases, with 25 bases separating them. The CDR3 runs 18 residues. The CDR3 DNA follows: TGTGCCAGCAGCGTATACGGAGGGTCGATATCAAGGGACTATGGCTACACCTTC. This sequence encodes CASSVYGGSISRDYGYTF.

Concerning this clone itself: Just one base apart from a much larger clone, this may be a read error. This rearrangement joins TRBV7-9 to TRBJ1-2, with D perhaps TRBD1 (6 bases). Looked up from germline, CDR1 is SEHNR and CDR2 is FQNEAQ (reference sequence). V was clipped by 5 bases and J by 2 bases, with 12 bases between them. The CDR3 consists of 14 residues. The CDR3 loop is CASSARQENYGYTF. The CDR3 DNA is TGTGCCAGCAGCGCCCGACAGGAGAACTATGGCTACACCTTC.

In this sample, this clone turned up a few times. In the same sample, other DNA sequences code for this CDR3. The V call is TRBV18, the J call TRBJ1-2; perhaps TRBD1 as D (5 bases). Trimming removed 3 bases from V and 1 base from J, with 15 bases in between. Germline loops: CDR1 KGHSH, CDR2 LQKENI. CDR3 length: 16 residues. The CDR3 region is CASSPQLEGINYGYTF. CDR3 DNA: TGTGCCAGCTCACCCCAGCTGGAGGGGATTAACTATGGCTACACCTTC. Drawing the rest from reference TRBV18 and TRBJ1-2, the complete variable domain is NAGVMQNPRHLVRRRGQEARLRCSPMKGHSHVYWYRQLPEEGLKFMVYLQKENIIDESGMPKERFSAEFPKEGPSILRIQQVVRGDSAAYFCASSPQLEGINYGYTFGSGTRLTVV.

This CDR3 is CASSGSSYEQYF. CDR3 bases: TGTGCCAGCAGCGGGAGCTCCTACGAGCAGTACTTC. The chain is built from TRBV5-6 and TRBJ2-7; D perhaps matches TRBD2 (5 bases). V shed 4 bases and J shed 0 bases, with 5 bases lying between them. CDR1 is SGHDT and CDR2 is YYEEEE in the germline V gene. The length of the CDR3 is 12 residues.

The CDR3 reads CATSRDYSLIYGYTF. The CDR3 nucleotides are TGTGCCACCAGCAGAGACTATTCCTTGATCTATGGCTACACCTTC. The J gene is TRBJ1-2, the V gene TRBV15; D gene ambiguous. This CDR3 has 15 residues. Germline CDR1 reads LNHNV; CDR2 reads YYDKDF (reference sequence). Trimming took off 0 bases at V and 4 bases at J, with 12 bases between the two ends.

J is TRBJ2-3 and V is TRBV6-5; 8 nucleotides line up with TRBD1. The junction had 8 bases not matched to a gene; V was cut back by 6 bases and J by 3 bases. Per germline, CDR1 MNHEY and CDR2 SVGAGI. This CDR3 is 15 amino acids long. The CDR3 DNA sequence: TGTGCCAGCAGAAAAGACAGGGGACTTACAGATACGCAGTATTTT. Protein: CASRKDRGLTDTQYF.

The J gene is TRBJ1-3, the V gene TRBV13, with 9 bases matching TRBD1. Germline loops: CDR1 PRHDT, CDR2 FYEKMQ (reference sequence). This CDR3 contains 17 residues. Unmatched junction bases numbered 6, after V lost 0 bases and J lost 3 bases. The CDR3 DNA sequence: TGTGCCAGCAGCTTAGGGAGGACAGGGGTGGTTGGAAACACCATATATTTT. Translating it yields CASSLGRTGVVGNTIYF. Based on the CDR3 plus reference TRBV13 and TRBJ1-3, the full variable domain is AAGVIQSPRHLIKEKRETATLKCYPIPRHDTVYWYQQGPGQDPQFLISFYEKMQSDKGSIPDRFSAQQFSDYHSELNMSSLELGDSALYFCASSLGRTGVVGNTIYFGEGSWLTVV.

The J gene is TRBJ1-4, the V gene TRBV2; weak D call: TRBD1 (5 bases). V lost 9 bases and J 8 bases, leaving 16 bases between the germline ends. The germline V gene has CDR1 SNHLY and CDR2 FYNNEI. This CDR3 is 13 amino acids long. CDR3 coding DNA: TGTGCCAGTCTTGCGGGGGTAGGGGAAAAACTGTTTTTT. Its translation is CASLAGVGEKLFF.

This rearrangement joins TRBV3-1 (or the pseudogene TRBV3-2) to TRBJ1-6, with D hard to call. The CDR3 loop spans 14 amino acids. Trimming removed 0 bases at V and 7 bases at J, with 7 bases between. CDR1 LGHDT and CDR2 YNNKEL come from the germline V gene (reference sequence). CDR3 DNA sequence: TGTGCCAGCAGCCAAGAGGCGGGAAATTCACCCCTCCACTTT. It translates to CASSQEAGNSPLHF.

There are a few counts of this clone. Other nucleotide sequences in the sample specify the same CDR3. The chain couples TRBV3-1 (or the pseudogene TRBV3-2) to TRBJ2-5; 7 bases line up with TRBD1. The CDR3 length is 16 residues. Germline lookup yields CDR1 LGHDT and CDR2 YNNKEL (reference sequence). J gave up 3 bases and V 6 bases, and 13 bases lay outside the gene matches. The CDR3 is CASRTGTEGLEETQYF. DNA of the CDR3: TGTGCCAGCAGAACCGGGACAGAGGGATTAGAAGAGACCCAGTACTTC.

The sample holds one count of this clone. CDR3 protein: CASSHRGNNEQFF. Written as DNA, the CDR3 is TGCGCCAGCAGTCACAGGGGGAACAATGAGCAGTTCTTC. The chain links TRBV23-1 to TRBJ2-1; TRBD1 aligns across 7 bases. TRBV23-1 is known as an ORF, though its function is uncertain. The CDR3 has 13 amino acids. The trim removed 3 bases at V and 5 bases at J, leaving 1 base unmatched.

The chain recombines TRBV5-1 with TRBJ2-2, with 8 bases matching TRBD1. This CDR3 spans 15 amino acids. The germline V gene has CDR1 SGHRS and CDR2 YFSETQ. Trimming took 4 bases from V and 1 from J; bases not matched to a gene: 3. CDR3 region: CASSLDRGNTGELFF. The CDR3 DNA is TGCGCCAGCAGCCTAGACAGGGGGAACACCGGGGAGCTGTTTTTT.

This clone was seen a few times. This sequence joins TRBV7-2 and TRBJ2-7; the D gene is possibly TRBD1 (5 bases). V dropped 4 bases and J dropped 7 bases, with 14 bases sitting between them. CDR1 and CDR2 (germline): SGHTA, FQGNSA. This CDR3 has 13 amino acids. Written as DNA, the CDR3 is TGTGCCAGCAGCTCCCCGCAGGGTTGGGAGCAGTACTTC. This encodes CASSSPQGWEQYF.

The chain uses TRBV15 and TRBJ1-5; TRBD1 matches at 9 bases. The length of the CDR3 is 18 residues. CDR1 and CDR2 (germline): LNHNV, YYDKDF (reference sequence). V dropped 1 base and J dropped 7; count of bases not matched to a gene: 14. CDR3 residues: CATSRGGGQGMQGQPQHF. CDR3 DNA: TGTGCCACCAGCAGAGGGGGGGGACAGGGAATGCAAGGCCAGCCCCAGCATTTT.

Here the CDR3 reads CASSPSSSYNEQFF. DNA for the CDR3: TGTGCCAGCTCACCGAGTAGCTCCTACAATGAGCAGTTCTTC. The chain recombines TRBV18 with TRBJ2-1; no clear D. V was cut by 3 bases and J by 0 bases, with 6 bases left in between. CDR1 is KGHSH, CDR2 LQKENI, per germline. This CDR3 is 14 amino acids long.

V gene TRBV6-2 or TRBV6-3 combines with J gene TRBJ2-1, with D maybe TRBD2 (7 bases). There are 15 residues in the CDR3. Germline CDR1 MNHEY, CDR2 SVGEGT. Trimming left V 2 bases short and J 6 bases short, with 14 bases between. CDR3 coding DNA: TGTGCCAGCAGTTACGGGGGGGCCGGGGTCAATGAGCAGTTCTTC. It codes for CASSYGGAGVNEQFF.

The rearrangement joins TRBV6-2 or TRBV6-3 to TRBJ1-1; TRBD1 is a possible D gene (5 bases). Germline V gives CDR1 MNHEY, CDR2 SVGEGT. The CDR3 totals 14 residues. V was clipped by 4 bases and J by 3 bases, with 12 bases between them. The CDR3 loop reads CASSSYDRDTEAFF. For the CDR3, the DNA is TGTGCCAGCAGTTCCTACGACAGAGACACTGAAGCTTTCTTT.

This chain links TRBV19 with TRBJ1-5, with D possibly TRBD1 on 5 matching bases. Looked up from germline, CDR1 is LNHDA and CDR2 is SQIVND (reference sequence). Trimming stripped 7 bases from V and 9 bases from J, with 22 bases between. The CDR3 is made up of 15 amino acids. The CDR3 loop is CASTEKGNGERPQHF. The CDR3 nucleotides read TGTGCCAGTACCGAAAAGGGGAACGGAGAACGGCCCCAGCATTTT.

This clone was counted only a few times. This chain connects TRBV7-2 to TRBJ1-5; D uncertain. Germline V gene lookup returns CDR1 SGHTA and CDR2 FQGNSA. This CDR3 has 12 residues. The V end was cut by 5 bases, the J end by 4 bases, with 6 bases between. The CDR3 reads CASSTLNQPQHF. The CDR3 DNA sequence: TGTGCCAGCAGCACCCTAAATCAGCCCCAGCATTTT.

The chain employs TRBV3-1 (or the pseudogene TRBV3-2) and TRBJ2-3; the D gene is possibly TRBD1 (5 bases). Per the germline V gene, CDR1 is LGHDT and CDR2 is YNNKEL (reference sequence). With 0 bases removed from V and 5 bases from J, the gap between germline ends came to 6 bases. The CDR3 consists of 13 residues. The CDR3 sequence is CASSQDQGDTQYF. CDR3 DNA sequence: TGTGCCAGCAGCCAAGATCAGGGAGATACGCAGTATTTT.

The V gene is TRBV18, the J gene TRBJ2-5; 10 nucleotides align to TRBD2. The CDR3 sequence is 15 residues long. Germline V lookup: CDR1 KGHSH, CDR2 LQKENI. V lost 1 base and J lost 2; bases outside the gene matches: 1. The CDR3 spells CASSPLAGGQETQYF. DNA of the CDR3: TGTGCCAGCTCACCACTAGCGGGGGGTCAAGAGACCCAGTACTTC.

This rearrangement joins TRBV6-1 to TRBJ1-5, with a possible D match to TRBD1 (5 bases). Germline V lookup: CDR1 MNHNS, CDR2 SASEGT. With 2 bases removed from V and 0 bases from J, the gap between germline ends came to 11 bases. This CDR3 spans 16 amino acids. The CDR3 sequence is CASSERGGYSNQPQHF. The CDR3, as DNA: TGTGCCAGCAGTGAACGGGGGGGGTATAGCAATCAGCCCCAGCATTTT.